The next 7 T cell receptor beta chains were all read from a single sample in a study of T-cell reconstitution after alpha-beta-depleted transplantation in children. TCRbeta library construction was performed incorporating unique molecular identifiers. TCRdb itself ran the PCR reads through MiXCR, one entry per CDR3 protein. This table holds approximately 520,000 distinct CDR3 sequences, about an eighth found once. The starting material was PBMCs, mostly from graft donor cells, obtained 180 days after TCRalphabeta/CD19-depleted stem cell transplant. Receptors originate from a female patient aged 2-9 years who had a stem cell transplant for aplastic anemia, so the T cells may come from the graft donor.

The rearrangement joins TRBV7-9 to TRBJ2-1, with D unclear. The CDR3 spans 16 residues. V shed 7 bases and J shed 0 bases, with 16 bases lying between them. Germline lookup yields CDR1 SEHNR and CDR2 FQNEAQ (reference sequence). CDR3: CASILMGLSSYNEQFF. CDR3 nucleotide sequence: TGTGCCAGCATCCTAATGGGGTTGAGCTCCTACAATGAGCAGTTCTTC.

Details on this clonotype: This may come from a read error, since a much larger clone is one base off. The chain is built from TRBV20-1 and TRBJ2-2; D call uncertain. CDR1 DFQATT and CDR2 SNEGSKA come from the germline V gene (reference sequence). The CDR3 is made up of 13 amino acids. The CDR3 region has the DNA TGCAGTGCTAGTCCTTCGAACACCGCGGAGCTGTTTTTT. Protein: CSASPSNTAELFF.

This clonotype was counted ten times or more. The V and J genes are TRBV7-2 and TRBJ1-5; TRBD1 agrees at 7 bases. Per the germline V gene, CDR1 is SGHTA and CDR2 is FQGNSA. Germline trimming cut 5 bases from V and 3 bases from J; bases unmatched to any gene: 1. The CDR3 extends over 13 amino acids. The CDR3 reads CASSGQDNQPQHF. The CDR3 nucleotides read TGTGCCAGCAGCGGACAGGACAATCAGCCCCAGCATTTT.

The V and J genes are TRBV28 and TRBJ1-5, with D perhaps TRBD1 (5 bases). Germline V gene lookup returns CDR1 MDHEN and CDR2 SYDVKM. V lost 8 bases, J lost 9 bases, and 17 bases lay in between. The CDR3 has 13 amino acids. CDR3 loop: CASRGRAFWPQHF. The CDR3 DNA reads TGTGCCAGCCGCGGCAGGGCCTTCTGGCCCCAGCATTTT. Full variable domain (missing parts from reference TRBV28 and TRBJ1-5): DVKVTQSSRYLVKRTGEKVFLECVQDMDHENMFWYRQDPGLGLRLIYFSYDVKMKEKGDIPEGYSVSREKKERFSLILESASTNQTSMYLCASRGRAFWPQHFGDGTRLSIL.

This clonotype showed up many times. V is TRBV13 and J is TRBJ1-5; D gene ambiguous. CDR1 is PRHDT and CDR2 is FYEKMQ in the germline V gene (reference sequence). CDR3 size: 14 residues. Between the trimmed V and J ends, which lost 0 bases and 0 bases, there was a span of 3 bases. The CDR3: CASSLGSSNQPQHF. The DNA for the CDR3 is TGTGCCAGCAGCTTAGGTAGTAGCAATCAGCCCCAGCATTTT. Complete variable domain (other parts from reference TRBV13 and TRBJ1-5): AAGVIQSPRHLIKEKRETATLKCYPIPRHDTVYWYQQGPGQDPQFLISFYEKMQSDKGSIPDRFSAQQFSDYHSELNMSSLELGDSALYFCASSLGSSNQPQHFGDGTRLSIL.

This clonotype was seen ten or more times. This chain joins TRBV5-1 and TRBJ2-7; 13 bases fit TRBD2. The length of the CDR3 is 17 residues. Unmatched junction bases numbered 10, after V lost 4 bases and J lost 3 bases. The germline V gene has CDR1 SGHRS and CDR2 YFSETQ. The CDR3: CASSTGLAGLWNYEQYF. CDR3 coding DNA: TGCGCCAGCAGCACGGGACTAGCGGGACTATGGAACTACGAGCAGTACTTC.

The V gene is TRBV20-1, the J gene TRBJ2-5; D might be TRBD1 (7 bases). This CDR3 region has 12 residues. V gave up 6 bases and J gave up 5 bases, with 13 bases separating them. Germline V gene lookup returns CDR1 DFQATT and CDR2 SNEGSKA (reference sequence). The CDR3 region is CSARDSWETQYF. The CDR3 bases are TGCAGTGCGCGGGACAGTTGGGAGACCCAGTACTTC.